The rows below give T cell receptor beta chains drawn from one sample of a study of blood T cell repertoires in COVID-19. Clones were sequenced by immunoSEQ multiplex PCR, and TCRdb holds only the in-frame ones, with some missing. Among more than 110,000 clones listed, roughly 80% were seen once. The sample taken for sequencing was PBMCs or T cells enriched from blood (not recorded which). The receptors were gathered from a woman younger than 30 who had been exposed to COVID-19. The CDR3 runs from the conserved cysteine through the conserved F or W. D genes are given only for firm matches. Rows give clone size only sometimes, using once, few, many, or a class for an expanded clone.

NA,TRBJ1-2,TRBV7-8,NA,CASSFRWTDYGYTF,TGTGCCAGCAGCTTCCGCTGGACAGACTATGGCTACACCTTC
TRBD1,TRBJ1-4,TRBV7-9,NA,CASSLSGQGRNNQKLFF,TGTGCCAGCAGCTTATCGGGACAGGGAAGGAATAATCAAAAACTGTTTTTT
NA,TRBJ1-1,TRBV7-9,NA,CASSLVGGITEAFF,TGTGCCAGCAGCTTAGTTGGGGGGATCACTGAAGCTTTCTTT
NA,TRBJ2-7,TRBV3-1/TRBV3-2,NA,CASSQEQGPLLPYEQYF,TGTGCCAGCAGCCAAGAACAGGGTCCCCTCCTACCCTACGAGCAGTACTTC
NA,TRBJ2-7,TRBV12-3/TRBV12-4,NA,CASSPRGYEQYF,TGTGCCAGCAGTCCCCGGGGCTACGAGCAGTACTTC
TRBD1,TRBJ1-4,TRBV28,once,CASSHGQGGPNEKLFF,TGTGCCAGCAGTCACGGACAGGGGGGACCCAATGAAAAACTGTTTTTT
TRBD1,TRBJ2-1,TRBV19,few,CASSIAGGAYNEQFF,TGTGCCAGTAGTATAGCAGGGGGCGCCTACAATGAGCAGTTCTTC
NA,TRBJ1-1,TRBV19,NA,CASSMSGETEAFF,TGTGCCAGTAGTATGTCAGGGGAAACTGAAGCTTTCTTT
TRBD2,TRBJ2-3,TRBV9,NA,CASSVGLAVSTDTQYF,TGTGCCAGCAGCGTAGGACTAGCGGTTAGCACAGATACGCAGTATTTT
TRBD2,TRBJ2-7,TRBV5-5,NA,CASSWASGSQAYEQYF,TGTGCCAGCAGCTGGGCCAGCGGGAGCCAAGCCTACGAGCAGTACTTC
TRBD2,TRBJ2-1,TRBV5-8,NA,CASSRPTSLEQFF,TGTGCCAGCAGCCGCCCGACTAGCCTTGAGCAGTTCTTC
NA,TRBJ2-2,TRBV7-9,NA,CASSPYRGTNTGELFF,TGTGCCAGCAGCCCCTACCGCGGGACCAACACCGGGGAGCTGTTTTTT
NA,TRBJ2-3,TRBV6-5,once,CASRYTDTQYF,TGTGCCAGCAGATACACAGATACGCAGTATTTT
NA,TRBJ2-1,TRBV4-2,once,CASSQDGPSNEQFF,TGTGCCAGCAGCCAAGATGGCCCTAGCAATGAGCAGTTCTTC
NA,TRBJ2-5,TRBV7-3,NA,CASSSTPRETQYF,TGTGCCAGCAGCTCGACCCCGCGGGAGACCCAGTACTTC
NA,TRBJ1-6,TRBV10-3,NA,CAIREAAGGSPLHF,TGTGCCATCAGGGAGGCTGCCGGAGGTTCACCCCTCCACTTT
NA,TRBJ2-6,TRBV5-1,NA,CASSPPLSSGANVLTF,TGCGCCAGCAGCCCCCCTCTCAGCTCTGGGGCCAACGTCCTGACTTTC
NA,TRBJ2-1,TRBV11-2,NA,CASSRGGGNYNEQFF,TGTGCCAGCAGCCGAGGTGGCGGAAACTACAATGAGCAGTTCTTC
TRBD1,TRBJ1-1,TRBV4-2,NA,CASSHLPGQGRDTEAFF,TGTGCCAGCAGCCATCTACCGGGACAGGGGCGGGACACTGAAGCTTTCTTT
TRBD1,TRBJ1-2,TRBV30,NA,CAWSVRDRWAGYTF,TGTGCCTGGAGTGTACGGGACAGATGGGCTGGCTACACCTTC
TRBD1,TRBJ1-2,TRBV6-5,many,CASSRDRGNIYGYTF,TGTGCCAGCAGCCGGGACAGGGGGAATATCTATGGCTACACCTTC
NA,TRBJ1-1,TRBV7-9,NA,CASSLSPVRDTEAFF,TGTGCCAGCAGCTTAAGTCCAGTGAGGGACACTGAAGCTTTCTTT
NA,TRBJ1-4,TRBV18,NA,CASSPGIADEKLFF,TGTGCCAGCTCACCCGGGATTGCCGATGAAAAACTGTTTTTT
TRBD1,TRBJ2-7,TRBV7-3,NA,CASSAGGRGSYEQYF,TGTGCCAGCAGCGCAGGGGGCCGGGGGTCCTACGAGCAGTACTTC
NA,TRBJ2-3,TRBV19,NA,CASSSGLGSTDTQYF,TGTGCCTCTTCAAGCGGGTTAGGGAGCACAGATACGCAGTATTTT
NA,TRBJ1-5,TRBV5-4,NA,CASSLVPGQPQHF,TGTGCCAGCAGCTTGGTCCCGGGGCAGCCCCAGCATTTT
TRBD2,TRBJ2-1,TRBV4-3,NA,CASSQYMTSGRVDNEQFF,TGCGCCAGCAGCCAATACATGACTAGCGGGAGGGTTGACAATGAGCAGTTCTTC
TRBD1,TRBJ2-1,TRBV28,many,CASTKTGDYNEQFF,TGTGCCAGCACAAAGACAGGGGATTACAATGAGCAGTTCTTC
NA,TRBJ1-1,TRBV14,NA,CASSRKRGALEAFF,TGTGCCAGCAGCAGGAAACGGGGGGCCCTTGAAGCTTTCTTT
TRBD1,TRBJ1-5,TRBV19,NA,CASSPMGQVYSNQPQHF,TGTGCCAGTAGTCCTATGGGACAGGTATATAGCAATCAGCCCCAGCATTTT
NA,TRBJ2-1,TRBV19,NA,CASSMGFDGQFF,TGTGCCAGTAGTATGGGCTTTGATGGGCAGTTCTTC
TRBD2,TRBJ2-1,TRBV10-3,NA,CAISDGTSTNEQFF,TGTGCCATCAGTGATGGGACTAGCACAAATGAGCAGTTCTTC
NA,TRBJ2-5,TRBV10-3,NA,CAISESPGSGVETQYF,TGTGCCATCAGTGAGTCTCCGGGGTCCGGTGTGGAGACCCAGTACTTC
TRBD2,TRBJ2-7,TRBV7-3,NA,CASGFPGRDEQYF,TGTGCCAGCGGTTTCCCCGGGAGGGACGAGCAGTACTTC
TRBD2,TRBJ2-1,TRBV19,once,CASSTGRAPNNEQFF,TGTGCCAGTAGTACCGGGAGGGCCCCTAACAATGAGCAGTTCTTC
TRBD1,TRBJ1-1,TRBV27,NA,CASSTAGTVNTEAFF,TGTGCCAGCAGTACTGCCGGGACAGTGAACACTGAAGCTTTCTTT
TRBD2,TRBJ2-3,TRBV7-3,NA,CASSFRGLAGDTQYF,TGTGCCAGCAGCTTTAGGGGACTAGCGGGAGATACGCAGTATTTT
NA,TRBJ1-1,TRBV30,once,CAWSVLRLSFF,TGTGCCTGGAGTGTATTGCGGCTGTCTTTCTTT
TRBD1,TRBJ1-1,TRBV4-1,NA,CASSPRRGREQGAIRDTEAFF,TGCGCCAGCAGTCCAAGAAGGGGCAGGGAGCAGGGGGCGATTAGGGACACTGAAGCTTTCTTT
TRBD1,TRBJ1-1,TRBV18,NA,CASSPSRDRPFGTEAFF,TGTGCCAGCTCACCTTCAAGGGACAGGCCTTTTGGCACTGAAGCTTTCTTT
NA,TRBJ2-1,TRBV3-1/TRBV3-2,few,CASSHARGGPANEQFF,TGTGCCAGCAGCCACGCCCGCGGAGGGCCGGCAAATGAGCAGTTCTTC
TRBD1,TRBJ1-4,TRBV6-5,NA,CASRRTGTLNEKLFF,TGTGCCAGCAGACGGACAGGGACCCTTAATGAAAAACTGTTTTTT
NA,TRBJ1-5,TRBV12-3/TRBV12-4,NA,CASSWGGEPQHF,TGTGCCAGCAGTTGGGGAGGGGAGCCCCAGCATTTT